The source of this TCR beta chain is a study of cytomegalovirus exposure and HLA in healthy donors. In the study overall: Clustering assigned 81% of the approximately 400 genotyped donors to the Caucasian-associated ancestry cluster. Overall study findings and caveats: In vitro, three CMV-associated chains proved specific for CMV antigens. In a later analysis, a missense DCLRE1C variant was linked to TCR beta V- and J-gene trimming. Among CMV-associated TCR beta chains, most appeared HLA-restricted in a later analysis.

PCR involved 60 Vbeta and 13 Jbeta primers. Some clones are missing from TCRdb's copy, which holds only in-frame ones; the method was immunoSEQ multiplex PCR. The sample has some 80,000 clones; 70% to 80% are singletons. The CDR3 contains 16 residues. V was shortened by 4 bases and J by 7 bases, with 19 bases between the two germline ends. Per the germline V gene, CDR1 is LNHNV and CDR2 is YYDKDF (reference sequence). Regarding this clone: Its antigen remains unknown.

What was sequenced was PBMCs. The chain employs TRBV15 and TRBJ1-4; D call uncertain. The receptor was isolated from a human donor in good health. This CDR3 reads CATSTTTGPRGEKLFF. DNA for the CDR3: TGTGCCACCAGCACAACCACCGGGCCCCGGGGTGAAAAACTGTTTTTT.